This section outlines one T cell receptor (beta chain) sequence together with its context. Its antigen has not been determined. Qualities for individual bases were not recorded, and no much larger clone is one base off. This sample is part of a study of cytomegalovirus exposure and HLA in healthy donors (dated by TCRdb to about 2017). Describing the broader study: In an earlier analysis of 450 to 750 of the donors, less than 350 Gb of sequence data and 90 million to 130 million unique TCR beta sequences from roughly 200 million T cells were reported. High-throughput TCR immunosequencing, statistical association of individual TCRs with disease status, and machine learning were combined to predict cytomegalovirus infection status. Along with the approximately 700-subject first cohort, a separate validation cohort of over a hundred different subjects was used. Rather than using new phenotypic data, the later analysis identified candidate immune exposures from TCR beta sequences and from how often those sequences occurred across donors. The number of typed donors differed by locus: about 629-630 for A, B, C, DRB1 and DQB1; roughly 510 for DQA1; approximately 600 for DPA1; and roughly 490 for DPB1. Donor age, sex, ethnicity and CMV serostatus were collected together with the repertoire data. Of the approximately 400 genotyped donors, approximately 83% fell in the genetic ancestry cluster associated with self-reported Caucasian donors. A later analysis re-examined previously published TCR beta repertoires from more than 650 donors and added high-resolution HLA genotyping to investigate patterns of TCR occurrence. The T cell repertoires of 550 to 850 subjects were profiled by immunosequencing and related to cytomegalovirus serostatus. In a later genetic analysis, genome-wide SNP genotypes for about 55% of the roughly 670 donors were used, and that subset was treated as a discovery cohort. The study aimed to test whether signatures of past pathogen exposure could be identified by cataloging public T cell receptors. Five DR-DQ haplotypes were treated as single units for association and clustering because of strong linkage in the cohort. HLA typing covered class I and class II loci at four-digit resolution. In an earlier analysis of 587 of the donors, high-throughput TCR beta sequencing was used to judge whether each TCR beta V gene segment behaved as functional or pseudogenic. Around 330 gigabases of sequencing data and around 90 million unique TCR sequences made up an early release that covered under 750 HLA-typed donors. Across 300 to 400 genotyped donors of the cohort, an average of about 200,000 unique TCR beta nucleotide sequences per donor were sequenced, and approximately 19% of those sequences were non-productive. Every repertoire in the discovery cohort had been generated on one and the same sequencing platform. The research as a whole found: In a later analysis, the rate of TCR association differed among HLA loci, with DRB1 alleles having the most associated TCRs and HLA-C alleles having the fewest. Because HLA typing was unavailable for some donors at each locus, only the typed subset was used in association tests. Most TCR sequences were observed very rarely across donors, whereas some public TCRs were present in many individuals. In a later analysis, HLA-associated TCR beta chains were found to be more clonally expanded and to have lower generation probabilities than equally common non-associated chains. Approximately 16 rarely observed V segments, including chromosome 9 orphons, were excluded from the earlier analysis of a few hundred of the donors because counts were too low. In both the original and validation cohorts, the classifier was reported to diagnose cytomegalovirus status with high specificity and sensitivity. Specific HLA alleles were associated with 18,000 or so TCR beta sequences at a false discovery rate of 0.05 in a later analysis. In vitro tests confirmed that a few of the cytomegalovirus-associated TCR beta chains recognize cytomegalovirus antigens. Immune exposure information for the cohort was limited to CMV serostatus. A total of 150 to 200 TCR beta chains were listed by the study as associated with cytomegalovirus. An association between a missense DCLRE1C variant and V-gene and J-gene trimming of TCR beta chains was found in a later genetic analysis and replicated in an independent cohort. The cohort was sequenced for TCR beta chains only, and without alpha or paired-chain data the features that could be detected were limited. The authors suggested that the approach could potentially be extended to other disease states and immunological phenotypes. In an earlier analysis of approximately 590 of the donors, most TCR beta V segments appeared in productive rearrangements about 87% or about 30% of the time, broadly matching IMGT annotations. Strong co-occurrence of HLA alleles, especially DR and DQ, made assigning TCR associations to individual alleles difficult. In a later genetic analysis, fewer N-insertions in productive TCRs were reported among donors in an Asian-associated ancestry cluster than the roughly 640-donor mean. A group of highly shared sequence variants was considered likely to be a technical artifact of the sequencing pipeline. Presence/absence analyses assumed roughly uniform sequencing depth across donors, an assumption that may not hold. Linkage disequilibrium might explain the correlated functional status among segregating V segments, but an unknown experimental factor could not be ruled out. The 87-base-pair reads could not distinguish some IMGT-functional V segments, including TRBV6-2 and TRBV6-3, so those segments were excluded. A further reported finding was that TCR beta sequences accurately predicted the HLA-A and HLA-B alleles for most subjects in the first cohort. A later analysis reported that several top co-occurrence clusters appeared linked to parvovirus B19, influenza, CMV and Epstein-Barr virus. In a later analysis, most CMV-associated TCR beta chains were found to appear HLA-restricted, with HLA associations seemingly driven largely by CMV exposure.

Library creation used the immunoSEQ multiplex PCR assay. For the multiplex PCR, a mixture combining 60 forward primers for TCR Vbeta segments and 13 reverse primers for TCR Jbeta segments was used. Amplification of the CDR3 region of rearranged TCR beta genes was performed with a multiplex PCR assay on genomic DNA. The amplified TCR beta libraries were sequenced on the Illumina HiSeq System as 87-base-pair reads. For the original study's pipeline: A later analysis tallied around 82 million unique TCR beta chains across the 666 repertoires, and 10 million to 11 million of those chains were shared by two or more donors. To remove PCR and sequencing errors, raw reads were error-corrected and collapsed into unique sequences using a nearest-neighbor algorithm that merged closely related sequences. CDR3 sequences were aligned to IMGT reference sequences to assign V, D and J gene segments. For a sequence to be retained, at least a six-nucleotide match to both a V gene segment and a J gene segment was required. A rearrangement was called productive if the CDR3 had no stop codons and remained in frame with V and J, and every other rearrangement was called non-productive. Following IMGT convention, CDR3 was defined as the stretch from the second conserved V-encoded cysteine up to the conserved J-encoded phenylalanine. In an earlier analysis of more than 550 of the donors, sequences lacking an unambiguous match to a single V gene segment were excluded. An earlier analysis of 550 to 650 of the donors classified V segments as functional when productive rearrangements were above 56.7% and as segregating when the standard deviation between donors was above 5%. A statistical classification framework was built for diagnosing cytomegalovirus status from the catalog of TCR beta chain sequences. A later analysis assigned V and J genes by comparing TCR nucleotide sequences with IMGT/GENE-DB human TR gene sequences. Using the TCRdist pipeline, a later analysis assigned CDR3 sequences along with most-parsimonious VDJ recombination scenarios. A later analysis defined each TCR beta chain by its CDR3 amino acid sequence plus V-gene family, and excluded reads lacking a unique V-gene family. To address suspected cross-contamination and a sequencing artifact, a later analysis removed approximately 600 highly shared, low-generation-probability nucleotide sequences. For each public chain, a later analysis derived a clonal expansion index from normalized ranks of inferred template counts within each repertoire. Generation probabilities in a later analysis came from a VDJ recombination model fitted to out-of-frame rearrangements, and those results were checked against IGoR. In a later analysis, hypergeometric tests were used to score TCR-TCR, TCR-HLA and TCR-CMV co-occurrence, with a repertoire-size bias correction applied to TCR pairs. In a later analysis, false discovery rates were estimated by permuting HLA or CMV assignments 20 times. In a later analysis, co-occurring TCRs were grouped using DBSCAN, and TCRdist sequence similarity was added for clustering within HLA-allele-positive subsets. Co-occurrence clustering excluded repertoires with fewer than 30,000 or more than 120,000 public chains, plus five with anomalous nucleotide sharing. The immuneACCESS repertoire file appears here via TCRdb, limited to in-frame rearrangements. These files lack a portion of the clones; in checked studies, under half of the deficit traces to unresolved V genes, and the cause of the others is not known. V and J calls and clone size are given by that table; D and trimming were obtained from the DNA. The sample has roughly 150,000 clones on record, approximately 81% of them singletons. The ten top clones hold roughly 1% of the sample.

Taken from cysteine to phenylalanine, the CDR3 has 13 residues. The read is trimmed to its CDR3 DNA, 39 bases read in frame from base 1. V ends up 6 bases short and J 2 bases short, with an unmatched junction base count of 3. The CDR1 and CDR2 encoded by the germline V gene are KGHSH and LQKENI. The cohort consisted of 600 to 750 healthy bone marrow donors. At the time of sampling, every cohort member was nominally healthy, though immune exposures that went unrecorded were likely present. The donor tested CMV seronegative, placing the donor among the 350 or so seronegative members of the cohort. A peripheral blood sample was provided by each donor, and peripheral blood mononuclear cells were used for TCR beta sequencing. The Qiagen DNeasy Blood Extraction Kit was used to extract genomic DNA from the blood cell samples.

The chain joins TRBV18 to TRBJ1-1; 7 bases in the junction line up with TRBD1. Material: PBMCs. This sequence was found in a man aged 25-40 years in good health and CMV-seronegative. The DNA sequence is TGTGCCAGCTCCCAAGGGGGCAACACTGAAGCTTTCTTT. This encodes CASSQGGNTEAFF. The reference TRBV18 and TRBJ1-1 proteins fill in what lies around the CDR3, so the full variable domain reads NAGVMQNPRHLVRRRGQEARLRCSPMKGHSHVYWYRQLPEEGLKFMVYLQKENIIDESGMPKERFSAEFPKEGPSILRIQQVVRGDSAAYFCASSQGGNTEAFFGQGTRLTVV.